The rows below give T cell receptor beta chains drawn from one sample of a study of cytomegalovirus exposure and HLA in healthy donors. Method: immunoSEQ multiplex PCR; TCRdb's copy keeps in-frame clones and lacks some. The table includes 160,000 or so clones, around 77% detected once. Specimen: PBMCs. The receptor source for this set is a man aged 30-40 years in good health and CMV-seropositive. The CDR3 runs from the conserved cysteine through the conserved F or W. A D gene is named only where the DNA matches it firmly. Clone size, where shown, is once, few, many, or a class for clones that have expanded.

.	TRBD1	TRBJ2-1	TRBV5-1	TGCGCCAGCAGCTTGCCCACAGGGGGCACTGAGCAGTTCTTC	CASSLPTGGTEQFF
once	TRBD1	TRBJ2-7	TRBV5-1	TGCGCCAGCAGCTCTGGGGGACAGGGCTACGAGCAGTACTTC	CASSSGGQGYEQYF
once	TRBD2	TRBJ2-2	TRBV6-5	TGTGCCAGCAGTCCGAGCGGGGGGGTCACCGGGGAGCTGTTTTTT	CASSPSGGVTGELFF
.	.	TRBJ2-7	TRBV7-9	TGTGCCAGCAGCTACGGGTCCTACGAGCAGTACTTC	CASSYGSYEQYF
.	.	TRBJ1-2	TRBV1	TGCACCAGCAGGTTAGGCAGGCTTGGCTATGGCTACACCTTC	CTSRLGRLGYGYTF
.	TRBD1	TRBJ1-4	TRBV7-7	TGTGCCAGCAGCTTGGACAGGGGCGAAAAACTGTTTTTT	CASSLDRGEKLFF
.	.	TRBJ2-6	TRBV7-2	TGTGCCAGCAATACGTCCCCCAGGCCTGGGGCCAACGTCCTGACTTTC	CASNTSPRPGANVLTF
.	TRBD1	TRBJ2-2	TRBV11-3	TGTGCCAGCAGTTGGTCCGGGACAGGGGGGGGCGGGGAGCTGTTTTTT	CASSWSGTGGGGELFF
.	TRBD2	TRBJ2-1	TRBV5-1	TGCGCCAGCAGCGCCTTTCTAGCGGGGGCGTCCAGGGAGCAGTTCTTC	CASSAFLAGASREQFF
.	.	TRBJ1-1	TRBV6-5	TGTGCCAGCAGTTACGAGTTGAACACTGAAGCTTTCTTT	CASSYELNTEAFF
once	TRBD2	TRBJ2-7	TRBV11-2	TGTGCCAGCAGCTTAGGTCCTAGCGGGGTCTACGAGCAGTACTTC	CASSLGPSGVYEQYF
.	.	TRBJ2-7	TRBV6-6	TGTGCCAGCAGTTACTCGAAGAGCTACGAGCAGTACTTC	CASSYSKSYEQYF
.	TRBD1	TRBJ1-6	TRBV6-5	TGTGCCAGCAGTTACGGGCAGGGGGCCTATAATTCACCCCTCCACTTT	CASSYGQGAYNSPLHF
.	.	TRBJ2-3	TRBV29-1	TGCAGCGTTGAACCCGAGTCCAGCACAGATACGCAGTATTTT	CSVEPESSTDTQYF
.	TRBD2	TRBJ2-3	TRBV15	TGTGCCACCAGCAGAGACCGGGGGGGCTACACAGATACGCAGTATTTT	CATSRDRGGYTDTQYF
few	.	TRBJ2-5	TRBV10-2	TGCGCCAGCAGTCAGGGAGAGACCCAGTACTTC	CASSQGETQYF
.	TRBD1	TRBJ2-7	TRBV5-1	TGCGCCAGCAGCCCGGGGACAGGGGAGACCTACGAGCAGTACTTC	CASSPGTGETYEQYF
.	.	TRBJ2-3	TRBV5-6	TGTGCCAGCAGCTTGTGGGGCGTGGTTACAGATACGCAGTATTTT	CASSLWGVVTDTQYF
.	.	TRBJ2-3	TRBV30	TGTGCCTGGAGTGTAACAGCAGATACGCAGTATTTT	CAWSVTADTQYF
once	.	TRBJ2-3	TRBV6-6	TGTGCCAGCAGTCCGGTTAGTGGCAGGGGCACAGATACGCAGTATTTT	CASSPVSGRGTDTQYF
.	TRBD1	TRBJ2-7	TRBV7-9	TGTGCCAGCAGTTCAGGGGGACAGACGTACGAGCAGTACTTC	CASSSGGQTYEQYF
.	TRBD2	TRBJ2-1	TRBV6-5	TGTGCCAGCAGCGGGGGGGGGATTGAGCAGTTCTTC	CASSGGGIEQFF
few	.	TRBJ2-7	TRBV28	TGTGCCAGCAGTTCCGCTGGAACGCGCGGGGGCACTCCCTACGAGCAGTACTTC	CASSSAGTRGGTPYEQYF
.	.	TRBJ2-3	TRBV7-6	TGTGCCAGCAGCTCGCCGCCCCGCCCGACTTCAGATACGCAGTATTTT	CASSSPPRPTSDTQYF
.	.	TRBJ2-5	TRBV7-9	TGTGCCAGCAGCTTAACCGCGCAGGGACAAGAGACCCAGTACTTC	CASSLTAQGQETQYF
.	.	TRBJ1-1	TRBV7-2	TGTGCCAGCAGCTTGACAGGAGACACTGAAGCTTTCTTT	CASSLTGDTEAFF
.	TRBD2	TRBJ2-3	TRBV5-4	TGTGCCAGCAGCCCGAATCCTAGCGGGGGGTTAAACACAGATACGCAGTATTTT	CASSPNPSGGLNTDTQYF
.	TRBD2	TRBJ2-2	TRBV11-1	TGTGCCAGCAGCTTACTCCCCCAGCGGGGACTCACCGGGGAGCTGTTTTTT	CASSLLPQRGLTGELFF
.	.	TRBJ2-5	TRBV18	TGTGCCAGCTCAGGGACAACGCAAGAGACCCAGTACTTC	CASSGTTQETQYF
few	.	TRBJ2-2	TRBV10-3	TGTGCCATCAGTGGTCCAGATGTCACCGGGGAGCTGTTTTTT	CAISGPDVTGELFF
.	.	TRBJ1-2	TRBV27	TGTGCCAGCAGTTTAGATCAGTGGGGGACTAAGGGCTACACCTTC	CASSLDQWGTKGYTF
.	TRBD1	TRBJ1-2	TRBV27	TGTGCCAGCAGTCCCCGGGACAGGGGTAGGGGCTACACCTTC	CASSPRDRGRGYTF
.	.	TRBJ2-7	TRBV4-3	TGCGCCAGCAGCCAAGATCGGGGTCTCGACGAGCAGTACTTC	CASSQDRGLDEQYF
.	TRBD1	TRBJ1-6	TRBV23-1	TGCGCCAGCAGTCAAAAGGGGGCGCGCGGTTCACCCCTCCACTTT	CASSQKGARGSPLHF
.	TRBD1	TRBJ2-2	TRBV7-9	TGTGCCAGCAGCTTCCGACAGGGGGCGTCCGGGGAGCTGTTTTTT	CASSFRQGASGELFF
.	.	TRBJ2-1	TRBV5-1	TGCGCCAGCAGTTGGGGGGGCTCCCCCGAACCCTACAATGAGCAGTTCTTC	CASSWGGSPEPYNEQFF
.	.	TRBJ2-6	TRBV29-1	TGCAGCGTGCGGGACTCCCAATACTCTGGGGCCAACGTCCTGACTTTC	CSVRDSQYSGANVLTF
.	.	TRBJ1-5	TRBV9	TGTGCCAGCAGCGTATCCCCAGGGGATCAGCCCCAGCATTTT	CASSVSPGDQPQHF
.	.	TRBJ1-2	TRBV4-1	TGCGCCAGCAGCCAAGATTGGCAGGGCTATGGCTACACCTTC	CASSQDWQGYGYTF
.	TRBD1	TRBJ2-2	TRBV7-9	TGTGCCAGCAGCTTGGTTACAGGGGGCTCGGCCGGGGAGCTGTTTTTT	CASSLVTGGSAGELFF
few	.	TRBJ2-7	TRBV2	TGTGCCAGCAGTGAGGGCAGGGCCGGCGAGCAGTACTTC	CASSEGRAGEQYF
.	.	TRBJ2-7	TRBV7-3	TGTGCCAGCAGCTCGTACTTCAAGAGCGAGCAGTACTTC	CASSSYFKSEQYF
.	TRBD1	TRBJ1-5	TRBV2	TGTGCCAGCAGCCCCAACAGGGGCCAGCCCCAGCATTTT	CASSPNRGQPQHF
.	TRBD1	TRBJ1-4	TRBV29-1	TGCAGCGCTGGGGACAGGACGGACGCAACTAATGAAAAACTGTTTTTT	CSAGDRTDATNEKLFF
.	.	TRBJ2-2	TRBV6-1	TGTGCCAGCAGAGGGGAAATCGGGGAGCTGTTTTTT	CASRGEIGELFF
.	.	TRBJ2-7	TRBV19	TGTGCCAGTAATCCAACAGGGTCGAGGAACGAGCAGTACTTC	CASNPTGSRNEQYF
once	.	TRBJ1-6	TRBV19	TGTGCCAGTAGCATGCTGGTGCGGGAACTAGGGTCACCCCTCCACTTT	CASSMLVRELGSPLHF
once	.	TRBJ2-5	TRBV5-1	TGCGCCAGCAGCGGCGGTCGTCGGGAGACCCAGTACTTC	CASSGGRRETQYF
.	TRBD2	TRBJ2-5	TRBV5-6	TGTGCCAGCAGCCTAGGACTAGCGGTGTATAGGGAGACCCAGTACTTC	CASSLGLAVYRETQYF
.	.	TRBJ1-4	TRBV5-1	TGCGCCAGCAGCTTGACAGATAAAAATGAAAAACTGTTTTTT	CASSLTDKNEKLFF
.	.	TRBJ1-4	TRBV7-7	TGTGCCAGCAGCTTAGACAGGGAAGAAAAACTGTTTTTT	CASSLDREEKLFF
.	TRBD1	TRBJ1-4	TRBV6-1	TGTGCCAGCAGCGCCCGGGACAGAGGTGAAAAACTGTTTTTT	CASSARDRGEKLFF
.	TRBD2	TRBJ2-3	TRBV6-1	TGTGCCAGCAGTGTGGCTAGCGGAGGTACAGATACGCAGTATTTT	CASSVASGGTDTQYF